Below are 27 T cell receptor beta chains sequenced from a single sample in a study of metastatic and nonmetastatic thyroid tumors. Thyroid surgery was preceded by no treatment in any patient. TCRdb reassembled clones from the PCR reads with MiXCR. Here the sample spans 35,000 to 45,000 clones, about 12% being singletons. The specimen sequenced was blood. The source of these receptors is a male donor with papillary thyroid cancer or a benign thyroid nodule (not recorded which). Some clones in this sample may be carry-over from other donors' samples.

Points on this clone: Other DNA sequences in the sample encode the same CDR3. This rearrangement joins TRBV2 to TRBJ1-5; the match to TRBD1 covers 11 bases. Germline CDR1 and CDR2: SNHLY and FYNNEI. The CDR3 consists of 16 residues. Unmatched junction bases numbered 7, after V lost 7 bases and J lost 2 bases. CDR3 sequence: CASNGQGARGNQPQHF. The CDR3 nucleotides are TGTGCCAGCAATGGACAGGGGGCTCGAGGCAATCAGCCCCAGCATTTT.

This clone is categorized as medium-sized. CDR3 region: CASTQGARGNEQYF. The CDR3 nucleotides are TGTGCCAGCACCCAGGGGGCGCGTGGGAACGAGCAGTACTTC. The chain uses TRBV6-1 and TRBJ2-7; 8 bases are shared with TRBD1. V dropped 7 bases and J dropped 5; count of bases not matched to a gene: 10. The length of the CDR3 is 14 residues. Germline lookup yields CDR1 MNHNS and CDR2 SASEGT.

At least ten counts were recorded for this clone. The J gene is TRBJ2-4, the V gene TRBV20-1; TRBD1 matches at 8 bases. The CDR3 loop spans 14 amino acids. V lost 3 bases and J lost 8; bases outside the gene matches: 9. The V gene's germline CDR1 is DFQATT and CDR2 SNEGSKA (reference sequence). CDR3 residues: CSARVGQGKDIQYF. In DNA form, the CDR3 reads TGCAGTGCTAGGGTAGGACAGGGTAAAGACATTCAGTACTTC.

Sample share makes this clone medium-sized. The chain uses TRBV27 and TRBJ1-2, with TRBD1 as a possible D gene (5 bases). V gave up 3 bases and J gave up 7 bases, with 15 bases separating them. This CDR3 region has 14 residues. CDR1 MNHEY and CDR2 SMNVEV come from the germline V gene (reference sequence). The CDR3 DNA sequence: TGTGCCAGCAGTTTCGGGGGAGCCAGAGGTGGCTACACCTTC. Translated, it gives CASSFGGARGGYTF.

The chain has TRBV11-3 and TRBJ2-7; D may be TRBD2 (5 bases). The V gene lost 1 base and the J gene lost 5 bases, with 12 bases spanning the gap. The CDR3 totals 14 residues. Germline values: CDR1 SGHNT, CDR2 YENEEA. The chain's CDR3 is CASSLAWEPDEQYF. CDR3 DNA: TGTGCCAGCAGCTTAGCATGGGAGCCGGACGAGCAGTACTTC.

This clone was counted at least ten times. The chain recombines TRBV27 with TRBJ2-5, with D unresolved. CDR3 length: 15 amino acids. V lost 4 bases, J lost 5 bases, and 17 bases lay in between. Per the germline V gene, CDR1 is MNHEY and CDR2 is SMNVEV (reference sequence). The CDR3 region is CASSSTQTDRETQYF. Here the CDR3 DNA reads TGTGCCAGCAGTTCCACACAGACGGACCGGGAGACCCAGTACTTC.

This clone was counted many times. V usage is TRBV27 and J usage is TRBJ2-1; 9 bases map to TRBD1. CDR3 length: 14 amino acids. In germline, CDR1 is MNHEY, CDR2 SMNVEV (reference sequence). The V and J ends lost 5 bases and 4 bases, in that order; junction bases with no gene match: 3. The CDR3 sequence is CASSPGTGYNEQFF. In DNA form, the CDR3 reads TGTGCCAGCAGTCCCGGGACAGGGTACAATGAGCAGTTCTTC.

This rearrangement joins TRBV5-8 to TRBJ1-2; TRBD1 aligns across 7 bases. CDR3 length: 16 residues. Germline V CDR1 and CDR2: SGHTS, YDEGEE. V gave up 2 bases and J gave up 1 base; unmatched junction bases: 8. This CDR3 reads CASSFWGRDSNYGYTF. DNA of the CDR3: TGTGCCAGCAGCTTTTGGGGTCGGGACAGTAACTATGGCTACACCTTC.

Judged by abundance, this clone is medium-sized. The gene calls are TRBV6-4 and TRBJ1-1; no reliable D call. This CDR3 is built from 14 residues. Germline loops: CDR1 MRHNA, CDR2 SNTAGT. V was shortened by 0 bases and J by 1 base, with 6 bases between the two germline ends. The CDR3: CASSDSAENTEAFF. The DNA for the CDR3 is TGTGCCAGCAGTGACTCGGCAGAGAACACTGAAGCTTTCTTT.

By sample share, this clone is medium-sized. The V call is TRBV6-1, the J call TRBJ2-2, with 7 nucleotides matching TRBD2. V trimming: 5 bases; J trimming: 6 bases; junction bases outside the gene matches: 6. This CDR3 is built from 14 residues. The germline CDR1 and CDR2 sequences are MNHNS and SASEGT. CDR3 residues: CASSSAGRAGELFF. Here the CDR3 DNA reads TGTGCCAGCAGTTCGGCGGGGAGGGCCGGGGAGCTGTTTTTT.

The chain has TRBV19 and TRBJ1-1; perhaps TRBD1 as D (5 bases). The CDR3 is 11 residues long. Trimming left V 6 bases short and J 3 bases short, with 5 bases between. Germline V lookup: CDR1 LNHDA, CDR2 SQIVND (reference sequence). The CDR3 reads CASRGDTEAFF. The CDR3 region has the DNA TGTGCCAGTAGGGGGGACACTGAAGCTTTCTTT.

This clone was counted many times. The CDR3: CATSDPTSGTYEQYF. The CDR3 bases are TGTGCCACCAGTGACCCGACTAGCGGTACCTACGAGCAGTACTTC. The chain combines TRBV24-1 with TRBJ2-7; 9 nucleotides agree with TRBD2. The CDR3 runs to 15 residues. CDR1 KGHDR and CDR2 SFDVKD come from the germline V gene. V was clipped by 4 bases and J by 2 bases; unmatched bases: 5.

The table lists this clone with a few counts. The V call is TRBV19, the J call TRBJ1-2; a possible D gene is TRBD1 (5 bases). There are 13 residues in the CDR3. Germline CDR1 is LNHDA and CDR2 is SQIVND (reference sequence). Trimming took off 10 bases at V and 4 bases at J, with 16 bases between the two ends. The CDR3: CAIGGSWPYGYTF. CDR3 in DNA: TGTGCCATTGGGGGGTCTTGGCCCTATGGCTACACCTTC.

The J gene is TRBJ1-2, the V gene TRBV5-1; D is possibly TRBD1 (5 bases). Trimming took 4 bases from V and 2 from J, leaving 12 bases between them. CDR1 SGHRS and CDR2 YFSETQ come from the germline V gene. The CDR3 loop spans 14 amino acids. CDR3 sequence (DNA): TGCGCCAGCAGCCTGATCGACAGCAACTATGGCTACACCTTC. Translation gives CASSLIDSNYGYTF.

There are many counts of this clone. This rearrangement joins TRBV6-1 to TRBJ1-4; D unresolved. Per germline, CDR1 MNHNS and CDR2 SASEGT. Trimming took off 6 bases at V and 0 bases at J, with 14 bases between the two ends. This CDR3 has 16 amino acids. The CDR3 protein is CASSTRERATNEKLFF. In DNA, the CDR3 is TGTGCCAGCAGCACGAGAGAGAGGGCAACTAATGAAAAACTGTTTTTT.

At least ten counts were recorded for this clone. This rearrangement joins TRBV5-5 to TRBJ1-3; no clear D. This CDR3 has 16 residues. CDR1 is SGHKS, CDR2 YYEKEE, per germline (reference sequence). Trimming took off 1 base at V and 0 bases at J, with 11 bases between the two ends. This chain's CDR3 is CASSLWARPSGNTIYF. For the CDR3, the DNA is TGTGCCAGCAGCTTGTGGGCCAGACCCTCTGGAAACACCATATATTTT.

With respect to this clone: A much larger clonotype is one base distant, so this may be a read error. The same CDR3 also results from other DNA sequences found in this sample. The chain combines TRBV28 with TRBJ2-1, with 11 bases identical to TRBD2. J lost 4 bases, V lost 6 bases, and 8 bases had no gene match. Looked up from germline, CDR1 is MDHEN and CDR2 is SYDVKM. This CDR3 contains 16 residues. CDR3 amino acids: CASSPPGTSGYNEQFF. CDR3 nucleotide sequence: TGTGCCAGCAGCCCCCCCGGGACTAGCGGTTACAATGAGCAGTTCTTC. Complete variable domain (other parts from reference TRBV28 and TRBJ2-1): DVKVTQSSRYLVKRTGEKVFLECVQDMDHENMFWYRQDPGLGLRLIYFSYDVKMKEKGDIPEGYSVSREKKERFSLILESASTNQTSMYLCASSPPGTSGYNEQFFGPGTRLTVL.

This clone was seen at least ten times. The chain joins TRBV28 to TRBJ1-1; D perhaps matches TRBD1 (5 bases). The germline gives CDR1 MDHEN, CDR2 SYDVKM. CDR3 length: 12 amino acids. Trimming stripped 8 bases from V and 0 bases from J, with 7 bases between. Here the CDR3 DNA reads TGTGCCAGCCAGGGAGTGAACACTGAAGCTTTCTTT. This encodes CASQGVNTEAFF.

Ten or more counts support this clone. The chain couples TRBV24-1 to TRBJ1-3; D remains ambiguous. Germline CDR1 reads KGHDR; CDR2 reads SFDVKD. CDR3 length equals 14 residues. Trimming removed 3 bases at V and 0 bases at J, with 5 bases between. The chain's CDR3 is CATSDTSSGNTIYF. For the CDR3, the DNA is TGTGCCACCAGTGATACAAGCTCTGGAAACACCATATATTTT.

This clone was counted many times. The DNA of the CDR3 is TGTGCCAGCAGCTTGGACAGGGTAGATGGGAGGCCCCAGCATTTT. Residues: CASSLDRVDGRPQHF. The chain combines TRBV6-2 or TRBV6-3 with TRBJ1-5; TRBD1 matches at 8 bases. Germline CDR1 and CDR2: MNHEY and SVGEGT. With V trimmed by 6 bases and J by 9 bases, 13 bases remained unmatched. The CDR3 loop spans 15 amino acids.

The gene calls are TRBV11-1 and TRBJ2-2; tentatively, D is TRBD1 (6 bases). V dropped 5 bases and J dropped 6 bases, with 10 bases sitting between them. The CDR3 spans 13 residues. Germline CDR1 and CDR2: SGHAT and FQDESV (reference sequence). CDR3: CASSIQGAGELFF. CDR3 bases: TGTGCCAGCAGCATACAGGGCGCCGGGGAGCTGTTTTTT. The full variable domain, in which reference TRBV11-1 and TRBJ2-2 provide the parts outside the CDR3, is EAEVAQSPRYKITEKSQAVAFWCDPISGHATLYWYRQILGQGPELLVQFQDESVVDDSQLPKDRFSAERLKGVDSTLKIQPAELGDSAMYLCASSIQGAGELFFGEGSRLTVL.

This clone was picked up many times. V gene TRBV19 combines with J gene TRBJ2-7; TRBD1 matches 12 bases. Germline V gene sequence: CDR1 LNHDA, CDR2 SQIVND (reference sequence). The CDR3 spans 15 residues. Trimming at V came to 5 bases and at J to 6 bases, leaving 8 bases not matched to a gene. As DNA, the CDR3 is TGTGCCAGTAGTTCCCGGGACAGGGGGCCAGTCGAGCAGTACTTC. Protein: CASSSRDRGPVEQYF.

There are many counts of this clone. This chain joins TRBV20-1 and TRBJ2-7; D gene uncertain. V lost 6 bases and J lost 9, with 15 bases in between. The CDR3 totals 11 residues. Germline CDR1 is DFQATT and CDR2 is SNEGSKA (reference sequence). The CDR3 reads CSAPTLRGQYF. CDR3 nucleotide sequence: TGCAGTGCCCCAACCCTACGTGGGCAGTACTTC.

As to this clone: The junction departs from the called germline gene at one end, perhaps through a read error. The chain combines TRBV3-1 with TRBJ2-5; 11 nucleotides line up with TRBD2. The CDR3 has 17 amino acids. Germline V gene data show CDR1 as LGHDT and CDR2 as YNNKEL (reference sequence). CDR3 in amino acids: CVSSQWGLAVGGETQYF. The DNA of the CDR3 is TGTGTCAGCAGCCAATGGGGACTAGCGGTAGGGGGCGAGACCCAGTACTTC.

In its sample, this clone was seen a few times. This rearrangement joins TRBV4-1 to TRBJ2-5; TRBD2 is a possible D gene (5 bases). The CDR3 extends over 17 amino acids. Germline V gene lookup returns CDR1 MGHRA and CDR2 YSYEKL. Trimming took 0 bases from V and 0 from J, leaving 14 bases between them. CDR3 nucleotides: TGCGCCAGCAGCCAAGATGCGGCAATCGGGAACCAAGAGACCCAGTACTTC. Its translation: CASSQDAAIGNQETQYF.

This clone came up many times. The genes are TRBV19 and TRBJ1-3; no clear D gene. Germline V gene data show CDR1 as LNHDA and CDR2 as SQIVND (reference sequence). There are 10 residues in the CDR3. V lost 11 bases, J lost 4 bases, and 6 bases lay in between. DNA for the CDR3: TGTGCCTCCCTGGGAAACACCATATATTTT. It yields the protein CASLGNTIYF. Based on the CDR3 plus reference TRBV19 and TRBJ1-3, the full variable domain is DGGITQSPKYLFRKEGQNVTLSCEQNLNHDAMYWYRQDPGQGLRLIYYSQIVNDFQKGDIAEGYSVSREKKESFPLTVTSAQKNPTAFYLCASLGNTIYFGEGSWLTVV.

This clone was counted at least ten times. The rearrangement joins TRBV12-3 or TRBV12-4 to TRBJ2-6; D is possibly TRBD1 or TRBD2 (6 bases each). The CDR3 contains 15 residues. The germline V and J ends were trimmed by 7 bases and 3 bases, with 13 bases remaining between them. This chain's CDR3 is CASTRGAGGANVLTF. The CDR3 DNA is TGTGCCAGCACAAGGGGGGCTGGTGGGGCCAACGTCCTGACTTTC.